The 16 T cell receptor beta chains listed next were all sequenced from one sample in a study of cytomegalovirus exposure and HLA in healthy donors. PCR amplification relied on 60 Vbeta primers (plus 13 Jbeta primers). Clones were sequenced by immunoSEQ multiplex PCR, and TCRdb holds only the in-frame ones, with some missing. The top ten clones hold around 8.9% of a sample with about 76,000 clones, approximately 81% of them seen once. The sequencing input was PBMCs. These receptor sequences come from a woman aged 40-49 years in good health and CMV-seropositive.

The V call is TRBV29-1, the J call TRBJ2-2; no reliable D call. This CDR3 is built from 11 residues. From germline, CDR1 is SQVTM and CDR2 ANQGSEA. With 7 bases removed from V and 5 bases from J, the gap between germline ends came to 8 bases. The CDR3 nucleotides are TGCAGCGCCGAGGAGACCGGGGAGCTGTTTTTT. As protein: CSAEETGELFF.

This clone occurred a few times. The chain has TRBV14 and TRBJ2-5, with D tentatively TRBD1 (6 bases). The germline CDR1 and CDR2 sequences are SGHDN and FVKESK. The CDR3 sequence is 18 residues long. Trimming took off 0 bases at V and 1 base at J, with 18 bases between the two ends. The CDR3 sequence: CASSQDNLLLQGQETQYF. DNA of the CDR3: TGTGCCAGCAGCCAAGATAATCTCCTCCTACAGGGCCAAGAGACCCAGTACTTC. Together with reference TRBV14 and TRBJ2-5, the CDR3 gives the full variable domain: EAGVTQFPSHSVIEKGQTVTLRCDPISGHDNLYWYRRVMGKEIKFLLHFVKESKQDESGMPNNRFLAERTGGTYSTLKVQPAELEDSGVYFCASSQDNLLLQGQETQYFGPGTRLLVL.

Notes on this clone: Other nucleotide sequences in the sample specify the same CDR3. The J gene is TRBJ2-1, the V gene TRBV28; unclear D gene. Germline-derived CDR1 and CDR2 are MDHEN and SYDVKM. The V and J ends lost 2 bases and 10 bases respectively, with 9 bases between them. There are 12 residues in the CDR3. CDR3 protein: CASSLARREQFF. CDR3 in DNA: TGTGCCAGCAGTTTAGCCCGCCGGGAGCAGTTCTTC.

The chain has TRBV7-2 and TRBJ1-5, with D possibly TRBD1 on 5 matching bases. Germline CDR1 is SGHTA and CDR2 is FQGNSA. V was cut by 0 bases and J by 6 bases, with 12 bases left in between. CDR3 length equals 15 residues. The CDR3 DNA reads TGTGCCAGCAGCTTAGCCGGGGAGGGACGTCAGCCCCAGCATTTT. Translation: CASSLAGEGRQPQHF. The variable domain in full, with the rest retrieved from reference TRBV7-2 and TRBJ1-5, is GAGVSQSPSNKVTEKGKDVELRCDPISGHTALYWYRQSLGQGLEFLIYFQGNSAPDKSGLPSDRFSAERTGGSVSTLTIQRTQQEDSAVYLCASSLAGEGRQPQHFGDGTRLSIL.

The chain couples TRBV5-6 to TRBJ2-1; 7 positions match TRBD1. The germline gives CDR1 SGHDT, CDR2 YYEEEE. The CDR3 covers 14 residues. The junction had 9 bases not matched to a gene; V was cut back by 4 bases and J by 8 bases. Here the CDR3 reads CASSLWDRLYEQFF. In DNA, the CDR3 is TGTGCCAGCAGCCTCTGGGACAGACTGTATGAGCAGTTCTTC.

V gene TRBV6-5 combines with J gene TRBJ2-1, with TRBD1 as a possible D gene (6 bases). Per the germline V gene, CDR1 is MNHEY and CDR2 is SVGAGI. With 4 bases removed from V and 1 base from J, the gap between germline ends came to 11 bases. The CDR3 is made up of 15 amino acids. The CDR3 spells CASSLEGVSYNEQFF. The CDR3 DNA reads as TGTGCCAGCAGTTTAGAGGGGGTGTCCTACAATGAGCAGTTCTTC.

Details on this clone: This specimen includes other DNA sequences encoding the same CDR3. The chain has TRBV4-2 and TRBJ1-1, with D maybe TRBD1 (5 bases). The CDR3 consists of 18 residues. The germline V gene has CDR1 LGHNA and CDR2 YNFKEQ. V gave up 7 bases and J gave up 4 bases, with 28 bases separating them. The CDR3 bases are TGTGCCAGCAACCCCATCGGGGGTCCTCAGGTACCCGCCACTGAAGCTTTCTTT. This sequence encodes CASNPIGGPQVPATEAFF.

The chain combines TRBV5-5 with TRBJ2-5; maybe TRBD1 (6 bases). The V end was cut by 4 bases, the J end by 0 bases, with 16 bases between. Germline CDR1 reads SGHKS; CDR2 reads YYEKEE (reference sequence). This CDR3 has 16 amino acids. This CDR3 reads CASSLMGAANQETQYF. The CDR3 nucleotides are TGTGCCAGCAGCCTCATGGGGGCAGCGAACCAAGAGACCCAGTACTTC.

The chain recombines TRBV5-4 with TRBJ2-2, with 7 bases lining up with TRBD1. The CDR3 runs to 15 residues. V lost 4 bases, J lost 6 bases, and 9 bases stayed unmatched. Germline CDR1 SGHNT, CDR2 YYREEE (reference sequence). Written as DNA, the CDR3 is TGTGCCAGCAGCCGAGGTGACAGGGAAGCCGGGGAGCTGTTTTTT. Translation gives CASSRGDREAGELFF.

This clone appeared once. V and J are TRBV9 and TRBJ1-2; TRBD1 matches 10 bases. This CDR3 is 15 amino acids long. Germline CDR1 SGDLS, CDR2 YYNGEE. V dropped 3 bases and J dropped 10; count of bases not matched to a gene: 12. The CDR3 here is CASSGRTGTGAPYTF. As DNA, the CDR3 is TGTGCCAGCAGCGGTCGGACCGGGACAGGGGCCCCCTACACCTTC.

The chain carries TRBV14 and TRBJ2-1, with TRBD2 matching 11 bases. The CDR3 extends over 15 amino acids. V was clipped by 4 bases and J by 8 bases; unmatched bases: 7. Germline V gives CDR1 SGHDN, CDR2 FVKESK. CDR3 sequence (DNA): TGTGCCAGCAGCCCTAGCGGGGGGACCTGGTATGAGCAGTTCTTC. This translates into CASSPSGGTWYEQFF.

Remarks on this clone: This CDR3 is also generated by other DNA sequences in the sample. The V and J genes are TRBV11-2 and TRBJ1-2; TRBD1 might be the D (5 bases). There are 15 residues in the CDR3. Germline CDR1 is SGHAT and CDR2 is FQNNGV. V lost 1 base, J lost 8 bases, and 17 bases lay in between. The CDR3 is CASSLAAGQGGGYTF. The CDR3 DNA is TGTGCCAGCAGCTTAGCGGCCGGGCAGGGTGGAGGCTACACCTTC.

This rearrangement joins TRBV19 to TRBJ1-2; D is ambiguous. Germline lookup yields CDR1 LNHDA and CDR2 SQIVND (reference sequence). V gave up 3 bases and J gave up 0 bases, with 8 bases separating them. This CDR3 contains 14 residues. CDR3 residues: CASSMMGANYGYTF. For the CDR3, the DNA is TGTGCCAGTAGTATGATGGGAGCTAACTATGGCTACACCTTC.

The chain employs TRBV5-6 and TRBJ2-5, with 9 bases aligning to TRBD2. The CDR3 loop spans 14 amino acids. The J segment lost 5 bases and the V segment lost 1 base, leaving 3 bases of the junction unmatched. Germline V lookup: CDR1 SGHDT, CDR2 YYEEEE. The CDR3 sequence: CASSLIAGAETQYF. CDR3 nucleotide sequence: TGTGCCAGCAGCTTGATAGCGGGGGCGGAGACCCAGTACTTC.

The chain carries TRBV7-8 and TRBJ2-7, with D possibly TRBD1 on 5 matching bases. The germline V and J ends were trimmed by 2 bases and 6 bases, with 17 bases remaining between them. This CDR3 region has 15 residues. CDR1 and CDR2 from the germline V gene are SGHVS and FQNEAQ. CDR3: CASSLYRFNPLEQYF. Here the CDR3 DNA reads TGTGCCAGCAGCTTATACAGGTTTAATCCCCTCGAGCAGTACTTC.

The J gene is TRBJ2-1, the V gene TRBV7-3; tentative D call: TRBD1 (5 bases). CDR1 is SGHTA, CDR2 FQGTGA, per germline. CDR3 size: 15 residues. The ends were cut back, 2 bases at V and 5 bases at J, with 13 bases in the middle. The CDR3 loop reads CASSLDTGVDNEQFF. The CDR3 DNA is TGTGCCAGCAGCTTAGATACAGGAGTTGACAATGAGCAGTTCTTC.